Given below is one TCR beta chain in context. The sample belongs to a study of CD8 T cell repertoires and HIV-1 epitope variants. The V and J ends lost 0 bases and 7 bases respectively, with 15 bases between them. The CDR3 length is 15 residues. The germline CDR1 and CDR2 sequences are SGHTA and FQGTGA. TCRdb's copy holds only in-frame clones and misses some; the assay was immunoSEQ multiplex PCR. The sample carries 90,000 or so clones, around 75% recorded once. Sequencing used uncultured baseline CD8+ T cells from peripheral blood mononuclear cells (PBMCs). The chain has TRBV7-3 and TRBJ1-1; D is perhaps TRBD1 (6 bases). This TCR was sampled from a male donor with HIV. Written as DNA, the CDR3 is TGTGCCAGCAGCTTAACGGCGTCTGGGGGCGGTGAAGCTTTCTTT. Translation: CASSLTASGGGEAFF.